These 23 T cell receptor beta chains share one sample of origin, sequenced in a study of T cells in Graves' hyperthyroidism and ophthalmopathy (dated by TCRdb to the late 2010s). Libraries came from multiplex PCR. TCRdb shows the sequencer as Illumina HiSeq 2000. The TCR beta CDR3 regions were amplified from RNA transcripts. The TCR CDR3 was subjected to a first round of RT-PCR using the HTBI primer set and the Qiagen OneStep RT-PCR kit. The raw public data were reprocessed by TCRdb itself: fastp quality trimming at Q25, MiXCR clonotype calling, in-frame beta chains only. When rows share a CDR3 protein, they turn into one entry using the most common DNA and genes. The sample has a few hundred thousand distinct CDR3 sequences on record, about 13% of them singletons. Together, the top ten hold 5% to 6.5% of the sample. Material for sequencing was blood. The receptors stem from a woman aged 18-29 years with Graves' hyperthyroidism.

A word on this clonotype: Possible read error: a much larger clone is one base away. The gene calls are TRBV18 and TRBJ2-1; possible D gene TRBD1, 5 bases. The CDR3 contains 15 residues. Trimming pared 6 bases from V and 7 bases from J, leaving 19 bases between. Germline loops: CDR1 KGHSH, CDR2 LQKENI. This CDR3 is CASSVIQASMNEQFF. The CDR3 coding sequence is TGTGCCAGCTCCGTAATACAGGCCTCCATGAATGAGCAGTTCTTC.

The chain recombines TRBV9 with TRBJ2-3; the match to TRBD1 covers 7 bases. The CDR3 has 15 amino acids. V lost 2 bases and J lost 4; bases outside the gene matches: 7. CDR1 and CDR2 from the germline V gene are SGDLS and YYNGEE. The CDR3 protein is CASSVHRQGPDTQYF. The CDR3 DNA is TGTGCCAGCAGCGTTCATCGACAGGGTCCAGATACGCAGTATTTT.

Many counts were recorded for this clonotype. The rearrangement joins TRBV7-3 to TRBJ1-5; D ambiguous. CDR1 SGHTA and CDR2 FQGTGA come from the germline V gene. Trimming stripped 2 bases from V and 6 bases from J, with 8 bases between. The CDR3 is 13 residues long. DNA for the CDR3: TGTGCCAGCAGCTTAGGGTTTGGTCAGCCCCAGCATTTT. Translated: CASSLGFGQPQHF.

The genes are TRBV29-1 and TRBJ1-1; D is unclear. The CDR3 is 13 amino acids. The V end was cut by 4 bases, the J end by 14 bases, with 23 bases between. Germline values: CDR1 SQVTM, CDR2 ANQGSEA. CDR3 bases: TGCAGCGTTGGAGCACGGGATGTTTCATGCGAATTCTTT. It yields the protein CSVGARDVSCEFF.

Many counts were recorded for this clonotype. V is TRBV27 and J is TRBJ2-3; 11 bases line up with TRBD2. CDR1 and CDR2 from the germline V gene are MNHEY and SMNVEV (reference sequence). The CDR3 has 16 amino acids. Unmatched junction bases numbered 0, after V lost 1 base and J lost 0 bases. CDR3: CASSLWTSGSTDTQYF. As DNA, the CDR3 is TGTGCCAGCAGTTTATGGACTAGCGGGAGCACAGATACGCAGTATTTT.

This clonotype was recorded many times. The chain joins TRBV12-3 or TRBV12-4 to TRBJ1-2; TRBD1 agrees at 9 bases. J lost 4 bases, V lost 5 bases, and 8 bases had no gene match. The CDR3 sequence is 15 residues long. CDR3 sequence reads: CASSLDTGGGYGYTF. The CDR3 DNA reads as TGTGCCAGCAGTCTTGACACAGGGGGCGGCTATGGCTACACCTTC.

This clonotype was seen at least ten times. The CDR3 DNA reads TGTGCCAGCTCATATACGGGACAGGGAGGAGAAAAACTGTTTTTT. Translation: CASSYTGQGGEKLFF. The chain carries TRBV18 and TRBJ1-4, with 9 bases that match TRBD1. This CDR3 has 15 residues. With 5 bases clipped from V and 8 bases from J, the junction kept 9 bases outside the gene matches. The V gene's germline CDR1 is KGHSH and CDR2 LQKENI.

In this sample, this clonotype turned up many times. The V call is TRBV7-8, the J call TRBJ1-4; 7 positions match TRBD1. With 8 bases clipped from V and 0 bases from J, the junction kept 21 bases outside the gene matches. Per germline, CDR1 SGHVS and CDR2 FQNEAQ. The CDR3 is 20 amino acids. Here the CDR3 DNA reads TGTGCCAGCGGGGACGAGGGGGCTCCTCCCTTACTCGCAACTAATGAAAAACTGTTTTTT. It specifies CASGDEGAPPLLATNEKLFF.

In its sample, this clonotype was seen a few times. The chain links TRBV15 to TRBJ1-4, with D tentatively TRBD1 (6 bases). The CDR3 consists of 15 residues. Germline V gene lookup returns CDR1 LNHNV and CDR2 YYDKDF (reference sequence). V was cut by 1 base and J by 6 bases, with 12 bases left in between. The CDR3 protein is CATSRVPGVYEKLFF. CDR3 nucleotides: TGTGCCACCAGCAGAGTTCCAGGGGTTTATGAAAAACTGTTTTTT.

The CDR3 is CASSLQGQGTRETQYF. CDR3 in DNA: TGCGCCAGCAGCTTACAGGGACAGGGGACCAGAGAGACCCAGTACTTC. This chain uses TRBV5-1 with TRBJ2-5; 10 bases map to TRBD1. Trimming cost V 2 bases and J 4 bases; bases outside gene matches: 8. Germline V gene lookup returns CDR1 SGHRS and CDR2 YFSETQ. The CDR3 has 16 residues.

This clonotype was picked up many times. The chain combines TRBV6-4 with TRBJ2-2; possible D gene TRBD1, 6 bases. Trimming shortened V by 7 bases and J by 6 bases, and 12 bases separated the two germline ends. The germline CDR1 and CDR2 sequences are MRHNA and SNTAGT. This CDR3 has 13 residues. CDR3 bases: TGTGCCAGCACGGACAGTAGTTCCGGGGAGCTGTTTTTT. Its protein is CASTDSSSGELFF.

In this sample, this clonotype turned up a few times. Given a much more abundant clone one base away, this may be a read error. This chain uses TRBV7-8 with TRBJ2-6; the match to TRBD1 covers 9 bases. The V and J ends lost 6 bases and 2 bases, in that order; junction bases with no gene match: 5. The length of the CDR3 is 16 residues. Germline V lookup: CDR1 SGHVS, CDR2 FQNEAQ. CDR3 sequence: CASSSTGGAGANVLTF. DNA of the CDR3: TGTGCCAGCAGTTCAACAGGGGGCGCTGGGGCCAACGTCCTGACTTTC.

To note about this clonotype: This may be a read error: a much more frequent sequence differs by one nucleotide. V and J are TRBV4-1 and TRBJ2-7; 8 positions agree with TRBD2. The closer fit of TRBJ2-1 to the DNA end suggests the J call may be wrong. CDR1 and CDR2 (germline): MGHRA, YSYEKL. The CDR3 totals 14 residues. CDR3 region: CASSQVAGSYEQFF. The CDR3 bases are TGCGCCAGCAGCCAAGTAGCGGGATCCTACGAGCAGTTCTTC.

This clonotype was seen repeatedly, ten times or more. V and J are TRBV2 and TRBJ1-3; D unclear. The germline V and J ends were trimmed by 6 bases and 4 bases, with 13 bases remaining between them. The CDR3 length is 14 residues. Germline V lookup: CDR1 SNHLY, CDR2 FYNNEI. The CDR3 spells CASRRQSSGNTIYF. CDR3 nucleotides: TGTGCCAGCAGAAGGCAATCATCAGGAAACACCATATATTTT.

The gene calls are TRBV6-1 and TRBJ1-5; 8 bases agree with TRBD1. The V gene end was trimmed by 8 bases and the J gene end by 4 bases; junction bases not matched to a gene: 10. The CDR3 length is 15 residues. The germline gives CDR1 MNHNS, CDR2 SASEGT. CDR3: CASESRQGLNQPQHF. CDR3 coding DNA: TGTGCCAGCGAGTCGAGACAGGGGTTAAATCAGCCCCAGCATTTT.

The chain uses TRBV14 and TRBJ2-2, with TRBD1 as a possible D gene (6 bases). Germline V CDR1 and CDR2: SGHDN, FVKESK. The CDR3 extends over 18 amino acids. V lost 4 bases, J lost 0 bases, and 18 bases lay in between. The CDR3 region has the DNA TGTGCCAGCAGCCCGCATACAGGGTTCGCCACGAACACCGGGGAGCTGTTTTTT. It codes for CASSPHTGFATNTGELFF.

The CDR3 region is CASSQLLGQGSYEQYF. CDR3 DNA: TGTGCCAGCAGCCAATTATTGGGACAGGGCTCCTACGAGCAGTACTTC. The chain is built from TRBV4-2 and TRBJ2-7; 9 bases are a match to TRBD1. Germline trimming cut 2 bases from V and 0 bases from J; bases unmatched to any gene: 5. The CDR3 has 16 residues. Germline assignment: CDR1 LGHNA and CDR2 YNFKEQ.

This clonotype was seen many times. This chain uses TRBV5-1 with TRBJ2-4, with TRBD1 matching over 9 bases. The germline V gene encodes CDR1 SGHRS and CDR2 YFSETQ. The CDR3 totals 13 residues. Trimming removed 4 bases from V and 7 bases from J; junction bases left unmatched: 3. The CDR3 spells CASSPGQGNIQYF. CDR3 in DNA: TGCGCCAGCAGCCCCGGACAGGGGAACATTCAGTACTTC.

This clonotype was seen only a few times. The chain joins TRBV6-1 to TRBJ1-3, with D unresolved. This CDR3 is 14 amino acids long. Germline loops: CDR1 MNHNS, CDR2 SASEGT. The V end was cut by 1 base, the J end by 4 bases, with 8 bases between. The CDR3 spells CASSEEVLGNTIYF. CDR3 bases: TGTGCCAGCAGTGAAGAGGTGCTAGGAAACACCATATATTTT.

Many counts were recorded for this clonotype. The CDR3 nucleotides are TGTGCCATCGTCGCCACAGACGATACTGAAGCTTTCTTT. It specifies CAIVATDDTEAFF. The chain has TRBV10-3 and TRBJ1-1; D not certain. Trimming removed 8 bases from V and 5 bases from J, with 15 bases in between. Germline CDR1 is ENHRY and CDR2 is SYGVKD. CDR3 size: 13 residues.

This clonotype was counted many times. This chain links TRBV28 with TRBJ1-1; D remains unclear. The CDR3 totals 15 residues. Trimming removed 7 bases at V and 4 bases at J, with 19 bases between. Germline V gene data show CDR1 as MDHEN and CDR2 as SYDVKM. The CDR3 region is CASTEARWVSTEAFF. CDR3 coding DNA: TGTGCCAGCACCGAAGCCCGGTGGGTTAGCACTGAAGCTTTCTTT.

This clonotype was observed at least ten times. The rearrangement links TRBV28 to TRBJ2-7; D gene uncertain. Trimming removed 5 bases at V and 2 bases at J, with 16 bases between. CDR3 length: 15 residues. The germline CDR1 and CDR2 sequences are MDHEN and SYDVKM. Here the CDR3 DNA reads TGTGCCAGCAGTCCTTACTCCGGAACCCCCTACGAGCAGTACTTC. It encodes CASSPYSGTPYEQYF.

The rearrangement uses TRBV6-2 or TRBV6-3 and TRBJ2-2; 9 bases fit TRBD2. This CDR3 is 14 amino acids long. Per germline, CDR1 MNHEY and CDR2 SVGEGT. Unmatched junction bases numbered 1, after V lost 6 bases and J lost 2 bases. The CDR3 nucleotides are TGTGCCAGCAGGACTAGCGGAAACACCGGGGAGCTGTTTTTT. Protein sequence: CASRTSGNTGELFF.